The TCR beta chain under discussion was sequenced for a study of chemoradiotherapy in HPV16-positive cancers (dated by TCRdb to about 2022). For the study in its entirety: Using functional T-cell assays on cells from a couple of HPV16-positive patients, the researchers defined candidate HPV-specific T-cell clones and common TCR motifs. The candidate HPV-specific TCRs and motifs were subsequently tracked in TCR repertoires obtained from approximately 86 patients with HPV-related cancers. The study asked whether T-cell immunity against the HPV oncoproteins E6 and E7 changes during chemoradiotherapy and whether it affects survival. The investigation overall reported the following: Among HPV16-positive patients, expansion of HPV-responsive T cells during chemoradiotherapy was associated with better recurrence-free survival. Only a couple of HPV16-positive patients were used to derive the functional definition of HPV-specific T cells, and the survival association was reported for HPV16-positive patients. Expansion of candidate HPV-specific clones and E7-related TCR motifs was observed in the tumor microenvironment during treatment, whereas no such expansion was observed for non-HPV-specific T cells.

Repertoires were sampled multiple times during chemoradiotherapy, which allowed clonal expansion in the tumor microenvironment to be followed. Library prep was done by the immunoSEQ multiplex PCR assay. Held by TCRdb, this immuneACCESS table contains in-frame sequences only and omits some clones. Under half of the omission traces to an unresolved V gene where checked; the cause of the rest is unknown. In this sample the table shows some 14,000 clones, under 95% of which occur a single time. 2.7% of the sample lies in the top ten. V gives up 4 bases and J gives up 7 bases, and the segment between their germline ends measures 17 bases. Via the germline V gene, CDR1 is SGHRS and CDR2 YFSETQ. Including the terminal cysteine and phenylalanine, the CDR3 comprises 15 residues. The kept DNA is CDR3 alone, 45 bases in frame from the first base. To note about this clone: Its antigen has not been determined. No much larger clone exists at a distance of one base, and base qualities are not known.

This chain joins TRBV5-1 to TRBJ1-4; the D gene is possibly TRBD1, with 5 bases matching. Source: blood, taken from a patient who underwent chemoradiotherapy. The sequence came from a human donor with HPV-associated anogenital cancer. The CDR3 loop reads CASSPTGIIREKLFF. Read as DNA, the sequence is TGCGCCAGCAGCCCTACAGGTATAATCCGTGAAAAACTGTTTTTT.